This is a list of T cell receptor beta chains from one sample in a study of blood T cell repertoires in COVID-19. TCRdb's table, derived via immunoSEQ multiplex PCR, lists solely in-frame clones and lacks some. The repertoire consists of some 400,000 clones, with around 87% occurring once and the leading ten covering 1.1%. The sequencing sample was made of PBMCs or T cells enriched from blood (not recorded which). These receptors were collected from a man aged 30-40 years who had recovered from COVID-19. The CDR3 runs from the conserved cysteine through the conserved F or W. A D gene is named only where the DNA matches it firmly. Clone size is given for some rows only: seen once, a few or many times, or a class if the clone is expanded.

D gene	V gene	clone size	J gene	CDR3 protein	CDR3 DNA
-	TRBV28	-	TRBJ1-5	CASSKNRVNQPQHF	TGTGCCAGCAGCAAAAACAGGGTAAACCAGCCCCAGCATTTT
TRBD1	TRBV5-5	-	TRBJ2-1	CASNLPGQGGNEQFF	TGTGCCAGCAACCTTCCGGGACAGGGAGGTAATGAGCAGTTCTTC
-	TRBV9	once	TRBJ1-3	CASSARSSGNTIYF	TGTGCCAGCAGCGCGAGGAGCTCTGGAAACACCATATATTTT
TRBD1	TRBV5-4	-	TRBJ1-1	CASSSTGVGTEAFF	TGTGCCAGCAGCTCTACAGGGGTGGGCACTGAAGCTTTCTTT
-	TRBV28	-	TRBJ2-3	CASSPFELTQYF	TGTGCCAGCAGTCCGTTCGAGCTTACGCAGTATTTT
-	TRBV4-2	-	TRBJ2-7	CASSQVGAVYEQYF	TGTGCCAGCAGCCAAGTAGGGGCCGTCTACGAGCAGTACTTC
-	TRBV3-1/TRBV3-2	-	TRBJ2-2	CASSQQGGGELFF	TGTGCCAGCAGCCAACAGGGGGGCGGGGAGCTGTTTTTT
-	TRBV12-3/TRBV12-4	-	TRBJ2-2	CASRSSGGGELFF	TGTGCCAGCAGGTCGAGCGGAGGCGGGGAGCTGTTTTTT
TRBD1	TRBV5-1	-	TRBJ1-2	CASSLEGQVDYGYTF	TGCGCCAGCAGCTTGGAGGGACAGGTTGACTATGGCTACACCTTC
TRBD1	TRBV28	-	TRBJ2-2	CATQGDTGELFF	TGTGCCACCCAGGGGGACACCGGGGAGCTGTTTTTT
TRBD1	TRBV9	-	TRBJ2-1	CASNGGGDRGSYNEQFF	TGTGCCAGCAATGGGGGTGGAGACAGGGGTTCCTACAATGAGCAGTTCTTC
TRBD1	TRBV7-2	-	TRBJ1-6	CASSSNTGVKSPLHF	TGTGCCAGCAGCTCTAATACAGGGGTGAAATCACCCCTCCACTTT
TRBD2	TRBV10-1	-	TRBJ2-2	CASSRTGLAGKTGELFF	TGCGCCAGCTCTCGAACGGGACTAGCGGGAAAAACCGGGGAGCTGTTTTTT
TRBD1	TRBV28	-	TRBJ2-6	CASSTGTAGANVLTF	TGTGCCAGCAGTACAGGGACAGCTGGGGCCAACGTCCTGACTTTC
-	TRBV6-5	-	TRBJ1-1	CASSYSRANTEAFF	TGTGCCAGCAGTTACTCGAGGGCGAACACTGAAGCTTTCTTT
-	TRBV3-1/TRBV3-2	few	TRBJ2-2	CASSQGGGLSGELFF	TGTGCCAGCAGCCAAGGGGGAGGACTGTCCGGGGAGCTGTTTTTT
-	TRBV28	once	TRBJ1-1	CASSSSQIPRRAFF	TGTGCCAGCAGTTCTTCTCAGATCCCGAGGCGCGCTTTCTTT
-	TRBV5-1	-	TRBJ2-7	CASSLSSSLGYEQYF	TGCGCCAGTAGCCTCTCCTCTAGCTTAGGCTACGAGCAGTACTTC
-	TRBV27	-	TRBJ2-7	CASSSTGLYEQYF	TGTGCCAGCAGTTCAACAGGGCTCTACGAGCAGTACTTC
-	TRBV12-3/TRBV12-4	-	TRBJ2-7	CASSPRLWYEQYF	TGTGCCAGCAGCCCTAGGTTATGGTACGAGCAGTACTTC
TRBD1	TRBV29-1	-	TRBJ2-7	CSGGSGTGGEQYF	TGCAGCGGGGGGTCCGGGACAGGCGGCGAGCAGTACTTC
TRBD2	TRBV5-1	-	TRBJ2-7	CASSLGTSGPLSSYEQYF	TGCGCCAGCAGCTTAGGGACTAGCGGTCCCCTGAGCTCCTACGAGCAGTACTTC
-	TRBV28	-	TRBJ2-7	CASSIPDSLEQYF	TGTGCCAGCAGCATCCCGGACAGCCTCGAGCAGTACTTC
TRBD1	TRBV7-8	-	TRBJ1-1	CASSLADRGIWTEAFF	TGTGCCAGCAGCTTAGCGGACAGGGGAATCTGGACTGAAGCTTTCTTT
-	TRBV6-5	once	TRBJ1-1	CASSTVNTEAFF	TGTGCCAGCAGTACAGTGAACACTGAAGCTTTCTTT
TRBD2	TRBV5-1	-	TRBJ2-1	CASSLQAGDLNEQFF	TGCGCCAGCAGCTTGCAAGCGGGAGATCTTAATGAGCAGTTCTTC
-	TRBV4-1	-	TRBJ1-1	CASSQDRSTEAFF	TGCGCCAGCAGCCAAGATAGAAGCACTGAAGCTTTCTTT
TRBD2	TRBV13	-	TRBJ2-3	CASSLEGLAGDTQYF	TGTGCCAGCAGCTTAGAGGGCCTAGCGGGAGATACGCAGTATTTT
-	TRBV7-8	-	TRBJ2-7	CASSPQDRREYF	TGTGCCAGCAGCCCGCAAGACAGACGGGAGTACTTC
TRBD1	TRBV28	-	TRBJ2-1	CASSQDGTGIWDEQFF	TGTGCCAGCAGTCAAGACGGGACAGGGATTTGGGATGAGCAGTTCTTC
-	TRBV25-1	-	TRBJ2-4	CASRRESIQYF	TGTGCCAGCAGACGCGAATCAATTCAGTACTTC
-	TRBV30	-	TRBJ2-7	CAWSVQVPPLYEQYF	TGTGCCTGGAGTGTACAGGTCCCTCCCCTCTACGAGCAGTACTTC
TRBD1	TRBV2	few	TRBJ2-1	CASSGAGGFGSYNEQFF	TGTGCCAGCAGTGGGGCAGGGGGCTTCGGGTCCTACAATGAGCAGTTCTTC
TRBD1	TRBV28	-	TRBJ1-1	CASSFGTGGADTEAFF	TGTGCCAGCAGTTTTGGGACAGGGGGCGCGGACACTGAAGCTTTCTTT
-	TRBV3-1/TRBV3-2	once	TRBJ2-1	CASSPSRGKRYNEQFF	TGTGCCAGCAGCCCATCGCGCGGGAAACGCTACAATGAGCAGTTCTTC
-	TRBV12-5	-	TRBJ1-4	CASGQVNEKLFF	TGTGCTAGTGGACAGGTTAATGAAAAACTGTTTTTT
-	TRBV10-3	-	TRBJ1-1	CAISSKRGLNTEAFF	TGTGCCATCAGTTCTAAAAGGGGGTTGAACACTGAAGCTTTCTTT
-	TRBV30	-	TRBJ1-4	CAWSVAGGFGEKLFF	TGTGCCTGGAGTGTAGCCGGTGGATTCGGGGAAAAACTGTTTTTT
TRBD2	TRBV5-1	-	TRBJ2-3	CASSGTSGITDTQYF	TGCGCCAGCAGCGGAACTAGCGGGATCACAGATACGCAGTATTTT
TRBD2	TRBV28	-	TRBJ2-7	CASSLSGTGGEQYF	TGTGCCAGCAGTTTATCCGGGACGGGGGGCGAGCAGTACTTC
TRBD1	TRBV27	-	TRBJ1-5	CASSDRVKPQHF	TGTGCCAGCAGTGACAGGGTGAAGCCCCAGCATTTT
TRBD2	TRBV13	-	TRBJ2-1	CASGLAGYNEQFF	TGTGCCAGCGGTCTAGCGGGGTACAATGAGCAGTTCTTC
-	TRBV4-1	-	TRBJ1-1	CASSARLGAKAEAFF	TGCGCCAGCAGCGCCCGCCTGGGGGCGAAGGCTGAAGCTTTCTTT
-	TRBV27	-	TRBJ1-4	CASSSQGRTTNEKLFF	TGTGCCAGCAGTTCCCAGGGGAGAACAACTAATGAAAAACTGTTTTTT
TRBD1	TRBV28	once	TRBJ1-2	CASRLTGGGGYTF	TGTGCCAGCAGGTTAACAGGGGGGGGTGGCTACACCTTC
-	TRBV19	-	TRBJ1-4	CASTLGQSLILANEKLFF	TGTGCCAGTACCCTTGGGCAGTCCCTAATTCTGGCAAATGAAAAACTGTTTTTT
TRBD2	TRBV24-1	-	TRBJ2-1	CATSDRRTSGDQNEQFF	TGTGCCACCAGTGACCGGCGGACTAGCGGAGACCAGAATGAGCAGTTCTTC
-	TRBV28	-	TRBJ1-5	CASTGAFYSNQPQHF	TGTGCCAGCACAGGGGCTTTTTATAGCAATCAGCCCCAGCATTTT
TRBD1	TRBV19	-	TRBJ1-3	CASRQPGQGSGNTIYF	TGTGCCAGTAGACAGCCGGGACAGGGATCTGGAAACACCATATATTTT